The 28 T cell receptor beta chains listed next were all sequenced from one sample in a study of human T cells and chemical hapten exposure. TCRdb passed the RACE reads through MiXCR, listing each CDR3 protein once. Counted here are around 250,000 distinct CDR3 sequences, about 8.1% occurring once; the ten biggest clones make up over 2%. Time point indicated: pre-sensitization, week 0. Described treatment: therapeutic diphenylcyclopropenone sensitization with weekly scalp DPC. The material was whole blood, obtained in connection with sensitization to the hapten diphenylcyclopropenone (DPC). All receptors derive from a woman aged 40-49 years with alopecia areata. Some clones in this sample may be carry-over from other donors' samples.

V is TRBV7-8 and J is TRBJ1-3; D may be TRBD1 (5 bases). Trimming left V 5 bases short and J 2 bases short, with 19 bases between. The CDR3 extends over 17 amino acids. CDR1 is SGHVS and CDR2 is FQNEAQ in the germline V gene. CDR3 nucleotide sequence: TGTGCCAGCAGCCCCTTGGGACTCGACGGAACTGGAAACACCATATATTTT. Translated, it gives CASSPLGLDGTGNTIYF.

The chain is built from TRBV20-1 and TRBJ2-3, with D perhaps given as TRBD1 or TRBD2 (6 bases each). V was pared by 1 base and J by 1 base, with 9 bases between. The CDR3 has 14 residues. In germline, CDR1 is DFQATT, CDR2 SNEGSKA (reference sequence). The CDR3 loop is CSARVRGGTDTQYF. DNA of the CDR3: TGCAGTGCTAGAGTAAGGGGGGGCACAGATACGCAGTATTTT.

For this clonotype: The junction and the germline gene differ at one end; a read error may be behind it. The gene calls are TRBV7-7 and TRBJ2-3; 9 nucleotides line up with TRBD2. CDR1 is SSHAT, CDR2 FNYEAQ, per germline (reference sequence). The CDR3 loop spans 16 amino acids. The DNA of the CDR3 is TGTGCTAGCAGCTTACCCACTAGCGGGAGCACAGATACGCAGTATTTT. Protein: CASSLPTSGSTDTQYF. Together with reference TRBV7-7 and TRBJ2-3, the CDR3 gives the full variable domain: GAGVSQSPRYKVTKRGQDVTLRCDPISSHATLYWYQQALGQGPEFLTYFNYEAQPDKSGLPSDRFSAERPEGSISTLTIQRTEQRDSAMYRCASSLPTSGSTDTQYFGPGTRLTVL.

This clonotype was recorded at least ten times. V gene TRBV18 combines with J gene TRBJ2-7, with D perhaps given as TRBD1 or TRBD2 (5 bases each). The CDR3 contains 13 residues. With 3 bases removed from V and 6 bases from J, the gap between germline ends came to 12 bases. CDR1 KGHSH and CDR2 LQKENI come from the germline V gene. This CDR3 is CASSPGAGSEQYF. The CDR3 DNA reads TGTGCCAGCTCACCCGGGGCAGGGAGCGAGCAGTACTTC.

CDR3 nucleotides: TGTGCCACCAGTGAACTCGGGACAGCCCTCACCGGGGAGCTGTTTTTT. It yields the protein CATSELGTALTGELFF. The gene calls are TRBV24-1 and TRBJ2-2, with 7 bases matching TRBD1. The CDR3 is 16 residues long. Germline CDR1 and CDR2: KGHDR and SFDVKD. With V trimmed by 4 bases and J by 4 bases, 8 bases remained unmatched.

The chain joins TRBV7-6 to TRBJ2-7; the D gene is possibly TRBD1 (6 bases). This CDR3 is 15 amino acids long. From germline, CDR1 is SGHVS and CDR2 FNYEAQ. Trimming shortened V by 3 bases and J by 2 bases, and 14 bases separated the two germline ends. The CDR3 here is CASSLGAGPAYEQYF. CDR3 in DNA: TGTGCCAGCAGCTTGGGGGCGGGCCCGGCCTACGAGCAGTACTTC.

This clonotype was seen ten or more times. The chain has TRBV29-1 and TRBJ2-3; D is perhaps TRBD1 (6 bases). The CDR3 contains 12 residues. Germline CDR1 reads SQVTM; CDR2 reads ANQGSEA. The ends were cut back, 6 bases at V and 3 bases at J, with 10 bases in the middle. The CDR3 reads CSVTTGTDTQYF. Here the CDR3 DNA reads TGCAGCGTAACGACAGGTACAGATACGCAGTATTTT.

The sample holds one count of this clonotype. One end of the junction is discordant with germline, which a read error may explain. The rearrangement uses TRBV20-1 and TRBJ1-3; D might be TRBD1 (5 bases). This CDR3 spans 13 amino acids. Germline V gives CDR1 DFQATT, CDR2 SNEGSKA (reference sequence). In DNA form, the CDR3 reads TGCAGTGCCCCGAAGGGGAATGGAAACACCATATATTTC. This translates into CSAPKGNGNTIYF.

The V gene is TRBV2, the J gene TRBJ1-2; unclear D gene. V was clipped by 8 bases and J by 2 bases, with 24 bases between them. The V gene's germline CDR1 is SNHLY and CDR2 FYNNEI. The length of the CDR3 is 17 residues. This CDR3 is CASQETLSGLTNYGYTF. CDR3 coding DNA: TGTGCCAGCCAAGAGACCCTTTCCGGGCTCACCAACTATGGCTACACCTTC.

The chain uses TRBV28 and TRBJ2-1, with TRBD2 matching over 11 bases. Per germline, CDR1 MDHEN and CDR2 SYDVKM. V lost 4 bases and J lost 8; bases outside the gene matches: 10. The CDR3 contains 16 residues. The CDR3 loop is CASSSISGRAMDEQFF. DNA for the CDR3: TGTGCCAGCAGTTCGATTAGCGGGAGGGCCATGGATGAGCAGTTCTTC.

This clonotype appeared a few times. The CDR3 coding sequence is TGTGCCAGCAGTCTCAACCGGGGATTCGGGGGGCAGTACTTC. Amino acids: CASSLNRGFGGQYF. The gene calls are TRBV12-3 or TRBV12-4 and TRBJ2-7; maybe TRBD2 (6 bases). The length of the CDR3 is 14 residues. V shed 5 bases and J shed 9 bases, with 20 bases lying between them.

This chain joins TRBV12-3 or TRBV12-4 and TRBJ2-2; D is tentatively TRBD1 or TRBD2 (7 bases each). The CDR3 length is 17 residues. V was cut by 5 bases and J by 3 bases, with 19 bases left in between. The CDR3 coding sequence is TGTGCCAGCAGTCCCCGCAGGGGGGGTTGGGACACCGGGGAGCTGTTTTTT. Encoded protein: CASSPRRGGWDTGELFF.

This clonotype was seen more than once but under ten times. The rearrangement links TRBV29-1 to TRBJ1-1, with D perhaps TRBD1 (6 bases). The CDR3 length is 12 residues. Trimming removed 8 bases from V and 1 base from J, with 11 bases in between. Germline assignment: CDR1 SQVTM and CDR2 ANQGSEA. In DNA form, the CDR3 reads TGCAGCCCAGGGGAGCCGAACACTGAAGCTTTCTTT. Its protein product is CSPGEPNTEAFF.

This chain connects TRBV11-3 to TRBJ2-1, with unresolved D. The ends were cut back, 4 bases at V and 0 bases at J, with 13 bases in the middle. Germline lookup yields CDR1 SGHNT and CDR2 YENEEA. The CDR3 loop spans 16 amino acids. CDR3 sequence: CASSSSVLVSYNEQFF. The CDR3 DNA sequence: TGTGCCAGCAGCTCCTCCGTACTCGTCTCCTACAATGAGCAGTTCTTC.

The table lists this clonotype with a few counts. In nucleotides, the CDR3 is TGTGCCAGCAGACCTGGACTAGCGGCGAATACGCAGTATTTT. This sequence encodes CASRPGLAANTQYF. V usage is TRBV7-2 and J usage is TRBJ2-3; 10 bases match TRBD2. The CDR3 sequence is 14 residues long. Trimming took 6 bases from V and 7 from J; bases not matched to a gene: 7. Germline values: CDR1 SGHTA, CDR2 FQGNSA.

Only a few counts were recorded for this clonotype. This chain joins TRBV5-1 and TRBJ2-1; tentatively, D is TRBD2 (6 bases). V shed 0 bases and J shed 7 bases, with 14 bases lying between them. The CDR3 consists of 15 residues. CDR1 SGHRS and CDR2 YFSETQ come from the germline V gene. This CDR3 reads CASSLAGSRGNEQFF. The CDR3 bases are TGCGCCAGCAGCTTGGCCGGGTCCCGGGGGAATGAGCAGTTCTTC.

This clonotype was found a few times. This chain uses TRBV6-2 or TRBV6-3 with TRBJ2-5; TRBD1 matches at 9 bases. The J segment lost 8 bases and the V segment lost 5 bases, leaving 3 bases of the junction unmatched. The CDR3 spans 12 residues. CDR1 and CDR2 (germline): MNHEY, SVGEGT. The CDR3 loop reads CASSTTGGTQYF. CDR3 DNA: TGTGCCAGCAGTACGACAGGGGGAACCCAGTACTTC.

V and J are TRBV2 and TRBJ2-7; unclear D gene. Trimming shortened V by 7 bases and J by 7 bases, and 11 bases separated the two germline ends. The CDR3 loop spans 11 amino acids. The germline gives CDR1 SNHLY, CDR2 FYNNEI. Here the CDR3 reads CASTTTREQYF. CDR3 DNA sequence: TGTGCCAGCACTACGACCCGGGAGCAGTACTTC.

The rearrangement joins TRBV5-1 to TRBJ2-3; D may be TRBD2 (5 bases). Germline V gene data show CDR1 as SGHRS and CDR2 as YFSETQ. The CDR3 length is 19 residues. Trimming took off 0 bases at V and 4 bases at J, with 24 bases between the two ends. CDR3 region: CASSLALNRGSPSADTQYF. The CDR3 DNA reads TGCGCCAGCAGCTTGGCCTTAAATCGGGGTAGCCCCTCGGCAGATACGCAGTATTTT.

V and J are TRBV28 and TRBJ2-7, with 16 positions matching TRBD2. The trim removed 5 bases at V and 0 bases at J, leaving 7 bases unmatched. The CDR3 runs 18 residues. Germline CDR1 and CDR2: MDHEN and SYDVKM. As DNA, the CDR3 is TGTGCCAGCAGTCCAGGGACTAGCGGGAGGGCCCACTCCTACGAGCAGTACTTC. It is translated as CASSPGTSGRAHSYEQYF.

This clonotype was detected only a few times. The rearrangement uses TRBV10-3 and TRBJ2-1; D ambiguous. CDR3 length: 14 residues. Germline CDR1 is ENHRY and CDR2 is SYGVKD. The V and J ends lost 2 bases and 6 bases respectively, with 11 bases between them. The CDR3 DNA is TGTGCCATCAGTGAGCGGCAGGAGAGCAATGAGCAGTTCTTC. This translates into CAISERQESNEQFF.

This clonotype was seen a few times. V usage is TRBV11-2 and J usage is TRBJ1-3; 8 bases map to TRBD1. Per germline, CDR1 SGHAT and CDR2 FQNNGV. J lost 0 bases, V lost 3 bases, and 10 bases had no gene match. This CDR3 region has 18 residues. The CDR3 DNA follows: TGTGCCAGCAGCTTGGGACAGGTTCTCAAACACTCTGGAAACACCATATATTTT. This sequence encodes CASSLGQVLKHSGNTIYF. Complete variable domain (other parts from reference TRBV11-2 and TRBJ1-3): EAGVAQSPRYKIIEKRQSVAFWCNPISGHATLYWYQQILGQGPKLLIQFQNNGVVDDSQLPKDRFSAERLKGVDSTLKIQPAKLEDSAVYLCASSLGQVLKHSGNTIYFGEGSWLTVV.

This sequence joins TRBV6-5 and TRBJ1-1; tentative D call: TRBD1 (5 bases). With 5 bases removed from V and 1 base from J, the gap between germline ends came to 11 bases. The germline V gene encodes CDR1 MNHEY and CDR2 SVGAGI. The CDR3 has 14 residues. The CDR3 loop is CASSRETANTEAFF. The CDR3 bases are TGTGCCAGCAGTAGAGAGACAGCGAACACTGAAGCTTTCTTT.

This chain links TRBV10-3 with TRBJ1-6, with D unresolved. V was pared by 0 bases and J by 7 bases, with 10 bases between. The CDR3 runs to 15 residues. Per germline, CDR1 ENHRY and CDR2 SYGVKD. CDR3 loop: CAISESGGRNSPLHF. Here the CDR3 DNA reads TGTGCCATCAGTGAGTCGGGAGGGAGAAATTCACCCCTCCACTTT.

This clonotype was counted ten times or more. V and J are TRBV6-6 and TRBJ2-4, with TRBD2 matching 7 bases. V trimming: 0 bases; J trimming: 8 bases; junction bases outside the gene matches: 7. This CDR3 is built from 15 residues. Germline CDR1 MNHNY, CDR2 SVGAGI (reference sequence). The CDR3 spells CASSYSRQAGDIQYF. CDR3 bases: TGTGCCAGCAGTTACTCCCGGCAGGCGGGAGACATTCAGTACTTC.

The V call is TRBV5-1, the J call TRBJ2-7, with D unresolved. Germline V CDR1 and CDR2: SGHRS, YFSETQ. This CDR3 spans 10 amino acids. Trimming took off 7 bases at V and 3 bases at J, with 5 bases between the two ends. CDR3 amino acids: CASGDYEQYF. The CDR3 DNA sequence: TGCGCCAGCGGAGACTACGAGCAGTACTTC.

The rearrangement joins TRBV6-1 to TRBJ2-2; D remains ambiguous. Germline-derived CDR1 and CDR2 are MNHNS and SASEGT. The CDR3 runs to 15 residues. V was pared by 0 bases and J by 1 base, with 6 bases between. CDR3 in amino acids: CASSEARMNTGELFF. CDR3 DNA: TGTGCCAGCAGTGAAGCTCGGATGAACACCGGGGAGCTGTTTTTT.

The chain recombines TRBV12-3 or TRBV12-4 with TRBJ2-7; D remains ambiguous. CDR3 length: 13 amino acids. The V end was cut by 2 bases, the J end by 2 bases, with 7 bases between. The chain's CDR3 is CASSLNFAYEQYF. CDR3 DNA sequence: TGTGCCAGCAGTTTAAACTTTGCCTACGAGCAGTACTTC.